What follows are 23 T cell receptor beta chains derived from one specimen sequenced in a study of blood T cell repertoires in COVID-19. Sequencing was performed with immunoSEQ multiplex PCR; in TCRdb, only in-frame clones are kept and a portion is missing. The sample has about 47,000 clones, more than 65% seen once; the top ten hold around 9.4%. Specimen: peripheral blood. Receptor source: a woman between 70 and 85 years old with acute or convalescent COVID-19.

V usage is TRBV7-9 and J usage is TRBJ1-1; D is unresolved. The V end was cut by 0 bases, the J end by 8 bases, with 10 bases between. Germline V lookup: CDR1 SEHNR, CDR2 FQNEAQ (reference sequence). The CDR3 has 13 amino acids. CDR3 in amino acids: CASSLAPRGEAFF. For the CDR3, the DNA is TGTGCCAGCAGCTTAGCGCCGCGAGGGGAAGCTTTCTTT.

The V and J genes are TRBV5-6 and TRBJ2-5; D gene unclear. The CDR3 length is 11 residues. Germline CDR1 reads SGHDT; CDR2 reads YYEEEE. Trimming left V 4 bases short and J 4 bases short, with 5 bases between. This chain's CDR3 is CASSLLETQYF. The CDR3 region has the DNA TGTGCCAGCAGCCTCCTAGAGACCCAGTACTTC.

This chain joins TRBV10-3 and TRBJ2-1; 10 nucleotides agree with TRBD2. J lost 8 bases, V lost 4 bases, and 11 bases had no gene match. Germline assignment: CDR1 ENHRY and CDR2 SYGVKD. This CDR3 comprises 16 residues. CDR3 nucleotide sequence: TGTGCCATCAGTGTGAAGCGGGGGGGCCCCAGGGATGAGCAGTTCTTC. It yields the protein CAISVKRGGPRDEQFF.

V is TRBV6-6 and J is TRBJ2-4; TRBD1 is a possible D gene (6 bases). Trimming took 1 base from V and 6 from J, leaving 10 bases between them. This CDR3 has 14 amino acids. Germline lookup yields CDR1 MNHNY and CDR2 SVGAGI (reference sequence). The DNA of the CDR3 is TGTGCCAGCAGTTACTTACAGGGTGGAAACATTCAGTACTTC. It codes for CASSYLQGGNIQYF.

The chain is built from TRBV7-3 and TRBJ1-2; D unresolved. V lost 7 bases, J lost 3 bases, and 15 bases lay in between. CDR1 SGHTA and CDR2 FQGTGA come from the germline V gene. The CDR3 contains 14 residues. The CDR3 DNA reads as TGTGCCAGCAAACGGTTGAGCCTAGACTATGGCTACACCTTC. Translation gives CASKRLSLDYGYTF. The whole variable domain, remainder taken from reference TRBV7-3 and TRBJ1-2, is GAGVSQTPSNKVTEKGKYVELRCDPISGHTALYWYRQSLGQGPEFLIYFQGTGAADDSGLPNDRFFAVRPEGSVSTLKIQRTERGDSAVYLCASKRLSLDYGYTFGSGTRLTVV.

V is TRBV15 and J is TRBJ2-3, with a tentative D call TRBD2 (6 bases). V shed 0 bases and J shed 2 bases, with 18 bases lying between them. CDR3 length: 18 residues. CDR1 and CDR2 from the germline V gene are LNHNV and YYDKDF (reference sequence). CDR3: CATSRDRRLSGSTDTQYF. In DNA, the CDR3 is TGTGCCACCAGCAGAGATCGTCGGCTTAGCGGCTCCACAGATACGCAGTATTTT.

The V call is TRBV7-6, the J call TRBJ2-1, with D maybe TRBD1 (6 bases). V lost 5 bases, J lost 0 bases, and 8 bases lay in between. The CDR3 loop spans 14 amino acids. The germline V gene encodes CDR1 SGHVS and CDR2 FNYEAQ. CDR3 DNA sequence: TGTGCCAGCAGCCCCAGGGGCTCCTACAATGAGCAGTTCTTC. Residues: CASSPRGSYNEQFF.

This chain joins TRBV30 and TRBJ2-3, with TRBD2 as a possible D gene (5 bases). This CDR3 is built from 14 residues. V lost 1 base and J lost 0, with 8 bases in between. Germline lookup yields CDR1 GTSNPN and CDR2 SVGIG (reference sequence). CDR3 DNA: TGTGCCTGGAGTGCCGGCGGGAGCACAGATACGCAGTATTTT. Encoded protein: CAWSAGGSTDTQYF.

This chain uses TRBV5-6 with TRBJ1-2; 7 bases align to TRBD1. CDR1 and CDR2 from the germline V gene are SGHDT and YYEEEE. V was pared by 1 base and J by 7 bases, with 7 bases of the junction left unmatched. The CDR3 length is 14 residues. CDR3: CASSLRQGEGGYTF. In DNA, the CDR3 is TGTGCCAGCAGCTTGAGACAGGGAGAGGGTGGCTACACCTTC.

This clone has just one count. The rearrangement links TRBV7-8 to TRBJ1-2, with D possibly being TRBD1 (5 bases). V was pared by 0 bases and J by 4 bases, with 12 bases between. Germline CDR1 SGHVS, CDR2 FQNEAQ. CDR3 length: 15 residues. The CDR3 is CASSLALGGIYGYTF. CDR3 DNA: TGTGCCAGCAGCTTAGCGCTTGGGGGGATCTATGGCTACACCTTC. Full variable domain (missing parts from reference TRBV7-8 and TRBJ1-2): GAGVSQSPRYKVAKRGQDVALRCDPISGHVSLFWYQQALGQGPEFLTYFQNEAQLDKSGLPSDRFFAERPEGSVSTLKIQRTQQEDSAVYLCASSLALGGIYGYTFGSGTRLTVV.

This clone was counted once. The V call is TRBV18, the J call TRBJ2-3, with D possibly matching TRBD2 (5 bases). V lost 4 bases to trimming and J lost 7 bases, with 6 bases between them. CDR1 and CDR2 from the germline V gene are KGHSH and LQKENI. The CDR3 contains 11 residues. CDR3 nucleotides: TGTGCCAGCTCACAGACTAATACGCAGTATTTT. It is translated as CASSQTNTQYF.

This sequence joins TRBV5-1 and TRBJ1-6; D remains unclear. This CDR3 has 14 amino acids. CDR1 and CDR2 (germline): SGHRS, YFSETQ. V was shortened by 0 bases and J by 6 bases, with 7 bases between the two germline ends. The CDR3 protein is CASSLGQFNSPLHF. CDR3 nucleotides: TGCGCCAGCAGCTTGGGGCAGTTTAATTCACCCCTCCACTTT.

The chain joins TRBV2 to TRBJ2-2; D ambiguous. V was trimmed by 2 bases and J by 1 base, leaving 8 bases between them. The V gene's germline CDR1 is SNHLY and CDR2 FYNNEI. The CDR3 covers 15 residues. CDR3 nucleotide sequence: TGTGCCAGCAGTGAACGAGGCCAGAACACCGGGGAGCTGTTTTTT. As protein: CASSERGQNTGELFF.

This clone was counted only a few times. The genes are TRBV14 and TRBJ1-1; D remains unclear. The germline CDR1 and CDR2 sequences are SGHDN and FVKESK. This CDR3 spans 14 amino acids. Between the trimmed V and J ends, which lost 2 bases and 7 bases, there was a span of 14 bases. CDR3 bases: TGTGCCAGCAGCCAACTCCAGGTAATTGGTGAAGCTTTCTTT. Translating it yields CASSQLQVIGEAFF. Full variable domain (rest looked up from reference TRBV14 and TRBJ1-1): EAGVTQFPSHSVIEKGQTVTLRCDPISGHDNLYWYRRVMGKEIKFLLHFVKESKQDESGMPNNRFLAERTGGTYSTLKVQPAELEDSGVYFCASSQLQVIGEAFFGQGTRLTVV.

This chain joins TRBV19 and TRBJ2-5, with 7 bases that match TRBD1. The germline V gene encodes CDR1 LNHDA and CDR2 SQIVND (reference sequence). The CDR3 spans 15 residues. Germline trimming cut 5 bases from V and 2 bases from J; bases unmatched to any gene: 8. CDR3 sequence reads: CASSALGGQQETQYF. The CDR3 DNA reads TGTGCCAGTAGTGCCCTAGGGGGCCAACAAGAGACCCAGTACTTC.

The chain combines TRBV7-9 with TRBJ2-1; 9 bases are shared with TRBD2. The V gene end was trimmed by 1 base and the J gene end by 3 bases; junction bases not matched to a gene: 4. Germline CDR1 SEHNR, CDR2 FQNEAQ (reference sequence). The CDR3 is 16 amino acids. Written as DNA, the CDR3 is TGTGCCAGCAGCTTAGTTAGGACTAGCGACTACAATGAGCAGTTCTTC. It translates to CASSLVRTSDYNEQFF.

The chain couples TRBV6-4 to TRBJ1-6; D is undetermined. This CDR3 is built from 16 residues. Trimming took off 2 bases at V and 8 bases at J, with 16 bases between the two ends. CDR1 and CDR2 from the germline V gene are MRHNA and SNTAGT. This chain's CDR3 is CASSDARGWYHSPLHF. The CDR3 DNA is TGTGCCAGCAGTGACGCCCGGGGTTGGTACCATTCACCCCTCCACTTT.

This clone has only one observation. The chain recombines TRBV11-2 with TRBJ1-5; D is perhaps TRBD1 (5 bases). This CDR3 has 13 amino acids. Looked up from germline, CDR1 is SGHAT and CDR2 is FQNNGV. The V and J ends lost 1 base and 5 bases respectively, with 6 bases between them. Here the CDR3 DNA reads TGTGCCAGCAGCTTAGTACAGGATCAGCCCCAGCATTTT. This codes for CASSLVQDQPQHF.

A single count supports this clone. The chain has TRBV30 and TRBJ2-5, with D tentatively TRBD1 (6 bases). CDR3 length: 15 amino acids. V was trimmed by 2 bases and J by 5 bases, leaving 18 bases between them. Germline V gene lookup returns CDR1 GTSNPN and CDR2 SVGIG (reference sequence). CDR3 nucleotides: TGTGCCTGGAGTCTCCCTCAGGGGCATGTCGAGACCCAGTACTTC. Protein: CAWSLPQGHVETQYF.

This clone turned up a few times. The rearrangement joins TRBV10-3 to TRBJ2-7, with 15 positions matching TRBD2. Trimming cost V 4 bases and J 2 bases; bases outside gene matches: 12. The V gene's germline CDR1 is ENHRY and CDR2 SYGVKD. The CDR3 contains 19 residues. In DNA form, the CDR3 reads TGTGCCATCAGTGGGTCCGGAGGGACTAGCGGGGGGCCAGCCTACGAGCAGTACTTC. Translating it yields CAISGSGGTSGGPAYEQYF.

This clone has only a few counts. The chain couples TRBV7-2 to TRBJ2-4, with D perhaps TRBD1 (5 bases). The germline V and J ends were trimmed by 0 bases and 8 bases, with 14 bases remaining between them. The germline CDR1 and CDR2 sequences are SGHTA and FQGNSA. The length of the CDR3 is 15 residues. The chain's CDR3 is CASSLAGPQGDIQYF. The DNA of the CDR3 is TGTGCCAGCAGCTTAGCCGGGCCCCAAGGGGACATTCAGTACTTC.

The genes are TRBV5-1 and TRBJ2-5; 11 bases agree with TRBD1. The CDR3 is 15 amino acids. Trimming took 0 bases from V and 4 from J; bases not matched to a gene: 2. From germline, CDR1 is SGHRS and CDR2 YFSETQ. The CDR3 nucleotides read TGCGCCAGCAGCTTGGGGACAGGGGGCGGAGAGACCCAGTACTTC. Amino acids: CASSLGTGGGETQYF.

This clone was seen at least ten times. This chain connects TRBV5-1 to TRBJ2-5; D is unclear. The CDR3 has 13 amino acids. Germline V CDR1 and CDR2: SGHRS, YFSETQ. V was pared by 1 base and J by 5 bases, with 9 bases between. For the CDR3, the DNA is TGCGCCAGCAGCTTGAATTTCGGGGAGACCCAGTACTTC. Its protein is CASSLNFGETQYF.